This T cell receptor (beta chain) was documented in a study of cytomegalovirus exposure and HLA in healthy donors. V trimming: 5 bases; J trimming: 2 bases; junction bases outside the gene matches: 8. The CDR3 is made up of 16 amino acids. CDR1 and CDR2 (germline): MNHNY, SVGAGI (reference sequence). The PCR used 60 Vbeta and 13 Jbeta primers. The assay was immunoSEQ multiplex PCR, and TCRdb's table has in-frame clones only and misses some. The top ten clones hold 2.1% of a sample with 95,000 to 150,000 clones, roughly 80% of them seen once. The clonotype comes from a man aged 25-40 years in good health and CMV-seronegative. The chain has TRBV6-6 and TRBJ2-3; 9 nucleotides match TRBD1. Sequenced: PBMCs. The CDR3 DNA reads TGTGCCAGCAGTCGACGGGGACAGGGAGACACAGATACGCAGTATTTT. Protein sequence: CASSRRGQGDTDTQYF.